This T cell receptor (beta chain) is drawn from a study of early T cells in non-severe SARS-CoV-2 infection. Study summary: Chains were unpaired, as sequencing was done on bulk RNA from unsorted whole blood.

J was trimmed by 5 bases and V by 4 bases; bases with no gene match: 19. Germline V lookup: CDR1 SGDLS, CDR2 YYNGEE. The CDR3 spans 18 residues. In TCRdb, the 5' RACE reads were re-called with MiXCR into one record per CDR3 protein. The sample has some 28,000 distinct CDR3 sequences, 9.5% to 10% seen once. This clonotype was seen at least ten times. The receptor was isolated from an adult who was a healthcare worker with PCR-confirmed SARS-CoV-2 infection or an uninfected control (not recorded which). The sequencing sample was made of whole blood. V and J are TRBV9 and TRBJ1-1; 8 nucleotides match TRBD1. CDR3 residues: CASSQGQRTGNDGTEAFF. The CDR3 coding sequence is TGTGCCAGCAGCCAAGGACAGAGGACAGGGAATGATGGGACTGAAGCTTTCTTT.